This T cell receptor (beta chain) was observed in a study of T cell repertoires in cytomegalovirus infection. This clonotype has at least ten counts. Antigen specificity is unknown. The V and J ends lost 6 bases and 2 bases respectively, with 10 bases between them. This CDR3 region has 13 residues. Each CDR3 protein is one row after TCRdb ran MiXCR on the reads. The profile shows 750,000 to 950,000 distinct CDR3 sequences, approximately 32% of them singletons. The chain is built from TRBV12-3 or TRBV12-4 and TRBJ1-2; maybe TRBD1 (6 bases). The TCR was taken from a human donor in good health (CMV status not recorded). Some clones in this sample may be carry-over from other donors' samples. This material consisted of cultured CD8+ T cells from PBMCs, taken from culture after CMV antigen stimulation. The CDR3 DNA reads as TGTGCCAGCAGAAAAACAGGGAACTATGGCTACACCTTC. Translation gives CASRKTGNYGYTF.